The entry that follows covers one TCR beta chain sequence. Its antigen remains unidentified. This sample was taken from a study of T cells in tuberculosis. Study in general: In South Africa, adults with active tuberculosis were compared with IGRA-negative and latently infected IGRA-positive adolescents. Study conclusions and caveats: Classification accuracy was about 90% (AUROC 0.90) with the GMM-specific repertoire. Active tuberculosis TCR-alpha repertoires lay closer to GMM-specific TCRs than IGRA-negative controls, suggesting clonal expansion. Selection depended on which cryopreserved specimens were available.

Generated by immunoSEQ multiplex PCR, the TCRdb table keeps only in-frame clones and is missing some. The sample records 25,000 to 30,000 clones, around 90% being singletons. Germline lookup yields CDR1 SGHAT and CDR2 FQNNGV. This CDR3 spans 18 amino acids. The trim removed 5 bases at V and 2 bases at J, leaving 18 bases unmatched. The J gene is TRBJ2-7, the V gene TRBV11-2; 7 positions match TRBD1. The sequence was obtained from a donor between 10 and 29 years old with latent tuberculosis or without tuberculosis infection. The material sequenced was PBMCs. CDR3 residues: CASSIFRLRDSKTYEQYF. In DNA, the CDR3 is TGTGCCAGCAGCATATTCCGCCTTCGGGACAGTAAAACCTACGAGCAGTACTTC.